Presented here are 18 T cell receptor beta chains from one specimen sequenced in a study of control samples from healthy donors and cancer patients. The protocol was immunoSEQ multiplex PCR, while the TCRdb copy is restricted to in-frame clones and leaves out a portion. The repertoire has more than 150,000 clones, roughly 90% of them found once; the top ten carry 0.68%. Sequencing input: blood. The source of these receptors is a woman in her twenties or thirties in good health.

This clone was seen once. The chain recombines TRBV4-3 with TRBJ1-2; 7 nucleotides line up with TRBD1. CDR1 is LGHNA, CDR2 YSLEER, per germline. After removal of 2 bases from V and 3 bases from J, the junction contained 6 bases not matched to a gene. The CDR3 is made up of 15 amino acids. This CDR3 reads CASSQTGTAHYGYTF. CDR3 in DNA: TGCGCCAGCAGCCAAACCGGGACAGCTCACTATGGCTACACCTTC.

This chain connects TRBV4-1 to TRBJ1-4, with a possible D match to TRBD1 (5 bases). The length of the CDR3 is 16 residues. Germline CDR1 MGHRA, CDR2 YSYEKL. Trimming left V 1 base short and J 4 bases short, with 13 bases between. The CDR3 nucleotides read TGCGCCAGCAGCCAAGTTCGGGCAGGGCTTAATGAAAAACTGTTTTTT. Amino acid sequence: CASSQVRAGLNEKLFF.

The chain uses TRBV7-9 and TRBJ1-2; D unclear. The CDR3 runs 11 residues. Germline assignment: CDR1 SEHNR and CDR2 FQNEAQ (reference sequence). Trimming took 2 bases from V and 8 from J, leaving 6 bases between them. CDR3 nucleotides: TGTGCCAGCAGCTTACAGTTGGGCTACACCTTC. Protein sequence: CASSLQLGYTF.

The V and J genes are TRBV30 and TRBJ1-2; possible D gene TRBD1, 5 bases. Trimming pared 4 bases from V and 4 bases from J, leaving 7 bases between. The CDR3 covers 11 residues. Germline CDR1 GTSNPN, CDR2 SVGIG (reference sequence). This CDR3 reads CAWTGSYGYTF. For the CDR3, the DNA is TGTGCCTGGACAGGGAGCTATGGCTACACCTTC.

The rearrangement joins TRBV29-1 to TRBJ1-5; possibly TRBD1 for D (5 bases). Per germline, CDR1 SQVTM and CDR2 ANQGSEA. This CDR3 is built from 18 residues. V shed 1 base and J shed 0 bases, with 19 bases lying between them. CDR3 in amino acids: CSVEGQADTFDSNQPQHF. As DNA, the CDR3 is TGCAGCGTTGAAGGCCAGGCGGACACTTTTGATAGCAATCAGCCCCAGCATTTT. Full variable domain (outside the CDR3, taken from reference TRBV29-1 and TRBJ1-5): SAVISQKPSRDICQRGTSLTIQCQVDSQVTMMFWYRQQPGQSLTLIATANQGSEATYESGFVIDKFPISRPNLTFSTLTVSNMSPEDSSIYLCSVEGQADTFDSNQPQHFGDGTRLSIL.

A single count supports this clone. V and J are TRBV2 and TRBJ1-2; D is ambiguous. Germline CDR1 SNHLY, CDR2 FYNNEI. This CDR3 has 14 amino acids. V was pared by 3 bases and J by 5 bases, with 13 bases between. The CDR3: CASSDYVGEYGYTF. Written as DNA, the CDR3 is TGTGCCAGCAGTGATTACGTGGGAGAATATGGCTACACCTTC.

This rearrangement joins TRBV29-1 to TRBJ2-3, with D uncertain. The CDR3 covers 12 residues. Trimming took 7 bases from V and 4 from J, leaving 12 bases between them. Germline V lookup: CDR1 SQVTM, CDR2 ANQGSEA. The CDR3 sequence: CSAYYLADTQYF. The DNA of the CDR3 is TGCAGCGCCTATTACCTCGCAGATACGCAGTATTTT.

The CDR3 reads CASSPLAGSYNEQFF. In DNA, the CDR3 is TGTGCCAGCTCACCACTAGCGGGGTCCTACAATGAGCAGTTCTTC. V and J are TRBV6-5 and TRBJ2-1; 10 bases map to TRBD2. The CDR3 consists of 15 residues. The V and J ends lost 8 bases and 1 base, in that order; junction bases with no gene match: 5. Germline V CDR1 and CDR2: MNHEY, SVGAGI.

The V and J genes are TRBV19 and TRBJ2-5; no clear D. V dropped 1 base and J dropped 5 bases, with 8 bases sitting between them. There are 13 residues in the CDR3. CDR1 and CDR2 from the germline V gene are LNHDA and SQIVND (reference sequence). DNA of the CDR3: TGTGCCAGTAGTATAGTGACTTCGGAGACCCAGTACTTC. It encodes CASSIVTSETQYF.

The V gene is TRBV10-3, the J gene TRBJ2-7; D unclear. The germline V gene encodes CDR1 ENHRY and CDR2 SYGVKD. This CDR3 is built from 14 residues. V was shortened by 0 bases and J by 2 bases, with 8 bases between the two germline ends. In DNA form, the CDR3 reads TGTGCCATCAGTGAGTCGAAGGAGCCCTACGAGCAGTACTTC. It yields the protein CAISESKEPYEQYF.

This chain links TRBV7-9 with TRBJ2-7; 9 bases align to TRBD2. The CDR3 has 15 residues. J was trimmed by 0 bases and V by 7 bases; bases with no gene match: 7. Per germline, CDR1 SEHNR and CDR2 FQNEAQ (reference sequence). CDR3 protein: CASMDVSGSSYEQYF. The CDR3 DNA follows: TGTGCCAGCATGGACGTTAGCGGGAGCTCCTACGAGCAGTACTTC.

The rearrangement joins TRBV29-1 to TRBJ1-2; D is unclear. CDR3 length: 13 residues. Germline V CDR1 and CDR2: SQVTM, ANQGSEA. The V end was cut by 6 bases, the J end by 3 bases, with 14 bases between. Here the CDR3 DNA reads TGCAGCGTCGAGGAGACCTCGGACTATGGCTACACCTTC. Protein sequence: CSVEETSDYGYTF. Drawing the rest from reference TRBV29-1 and TRBJ1-2, the complete variable domain is SAVISQKPSRDICQRGTSLTIQCQVDSQVTMMFWYRQQPGQSLTLIATANQGSEATYESGFVIDKFPISRPNLTFSTLTVSNMSPEDSSIYLCSVEETSDYGYTFGSGTRLTVV.

The chain recombines TRBV10-2 with TRBJ2-5; the D is unclear. The V gene lost 7 bases and the J gene lost 0 bases, with 9 bases spanning the gap. CDR1 and CDR2 (germline): WSHSY, SAAADI. The CDR3 covers 13 residues. The CDR3 coding sequence is TGCGCCAGCAAGCGCCTGGACCAAGAGACCCAGTACTTC. Protein sequence: CASKRLDQETQYF.

The V call is TRBV2, the J call TRBJ2-1, with D tentatively TRBD1 or TRBD2 (5 bases each). Germline CDR1 reads SNHLY; CDR2 reads FYNNEI. V lost 6 bases to trimming and J lost 2 bases, with 17 bases between them. This CDR3 region has 16 residues. For the CDR3, the DNA is TGTGCCAGCAGCGTACTAATGGGGGAGCCCTACAATGAGCAGTTCTTC. Residues: CASSVLMGEPYNEQFF.

The chain links TRBV27 to TRBJ1-5, with D tentatively TRBD1 (5 bases). The germline CDR1 and CDR2 sequences are MNHEY and SMNVEV (reference sequence). The V end lost 3 bases, the J end lost 1 base, and 7 bases lay between the germline ends. There are 14 residues in the CDR3. The CDR3 sequence: CASSFRDSNQPQHF. The DNA for the CDR3 is TGTGCCAGCAGTTTCCGGGACAGCAATCAGCCCCAGCATTTT.

This chain connects TRBV2 to TRBJ2-7; the match to TRBD2 covers 7 bases. Trimming cost V 10 bases and J 3 bases; bases outside gene matches: 12. CDR3 size: 14 residues. The germline gives CDR1 SNHLY, CDR2 FYNNEI. CDR3 sequence: CATGGSGPLYEQYF. The CDR3 coding sequence is TGTGCCACCGGGGGTAGCGGGCCCCTCTACGAGCAGTACTTC.

The chain employs TRBV6-5 and TRBJ1-5; D is unclear. This CDR3 spans 15 amino acids. Germline lookup yields CDR1 MNHEY and CDR2 SVGAGI. Trimming shortened V by 7 bases and J by 0 bases, and 13 bases separated the two germline ends. The CDR3 DNA follows: TGTGCCAGCAAGCCCCTTCCTAGTAGCAATCAGCCCCAGCATTTT. Translating it yields CASKPLPSSNQPQHF.

V and J are TRBV7-9 and TRBJ1-6; perhaps TRBD1 as D (6 bases). The CDR3 runs 13 residues. Trimming shortened V by 4 bases and J by 7 bases, and 8 bases separated the two germline ends. CDR1 and CDR2 from the germline V gene are SEHNR and FQNEAQ (reference sequence). The CDR3 DNA sequence: TGTGCCAGCAGCTCTACAGGGAATTCACCCCTCCACTTT. Amino acid sequence: CASSSTGNSPLHF. Full variable domain (rest looked up from reference TRBV7-9 and TRBJ1-6): DTGVSQNPRHKITKRGQNVTFRCDPISEHNRLYWYRQTLGQGPEFLTYFQNEAQLEKSRLLSDRFSAERPKGSFSTLEIQRTEQGDSAMYLCASSSTGNSPLHFGNGTRLTVT.